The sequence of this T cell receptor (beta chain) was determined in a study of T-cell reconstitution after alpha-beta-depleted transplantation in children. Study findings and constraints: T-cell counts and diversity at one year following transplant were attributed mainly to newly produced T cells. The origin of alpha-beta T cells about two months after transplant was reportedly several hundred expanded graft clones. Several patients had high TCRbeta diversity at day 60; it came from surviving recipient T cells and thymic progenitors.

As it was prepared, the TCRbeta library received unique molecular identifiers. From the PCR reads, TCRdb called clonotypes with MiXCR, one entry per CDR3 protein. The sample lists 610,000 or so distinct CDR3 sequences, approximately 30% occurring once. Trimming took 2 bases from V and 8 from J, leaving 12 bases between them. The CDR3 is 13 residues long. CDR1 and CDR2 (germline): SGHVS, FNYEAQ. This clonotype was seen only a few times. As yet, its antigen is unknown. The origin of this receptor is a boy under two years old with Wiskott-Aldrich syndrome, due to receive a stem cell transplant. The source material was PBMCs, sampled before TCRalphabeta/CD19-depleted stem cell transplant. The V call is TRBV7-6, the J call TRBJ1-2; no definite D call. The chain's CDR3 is CASSLKVTGGYTF. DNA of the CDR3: TGTGCCAGCAGCTTAAAGGTCACGGGGGGCTACACCTTC.